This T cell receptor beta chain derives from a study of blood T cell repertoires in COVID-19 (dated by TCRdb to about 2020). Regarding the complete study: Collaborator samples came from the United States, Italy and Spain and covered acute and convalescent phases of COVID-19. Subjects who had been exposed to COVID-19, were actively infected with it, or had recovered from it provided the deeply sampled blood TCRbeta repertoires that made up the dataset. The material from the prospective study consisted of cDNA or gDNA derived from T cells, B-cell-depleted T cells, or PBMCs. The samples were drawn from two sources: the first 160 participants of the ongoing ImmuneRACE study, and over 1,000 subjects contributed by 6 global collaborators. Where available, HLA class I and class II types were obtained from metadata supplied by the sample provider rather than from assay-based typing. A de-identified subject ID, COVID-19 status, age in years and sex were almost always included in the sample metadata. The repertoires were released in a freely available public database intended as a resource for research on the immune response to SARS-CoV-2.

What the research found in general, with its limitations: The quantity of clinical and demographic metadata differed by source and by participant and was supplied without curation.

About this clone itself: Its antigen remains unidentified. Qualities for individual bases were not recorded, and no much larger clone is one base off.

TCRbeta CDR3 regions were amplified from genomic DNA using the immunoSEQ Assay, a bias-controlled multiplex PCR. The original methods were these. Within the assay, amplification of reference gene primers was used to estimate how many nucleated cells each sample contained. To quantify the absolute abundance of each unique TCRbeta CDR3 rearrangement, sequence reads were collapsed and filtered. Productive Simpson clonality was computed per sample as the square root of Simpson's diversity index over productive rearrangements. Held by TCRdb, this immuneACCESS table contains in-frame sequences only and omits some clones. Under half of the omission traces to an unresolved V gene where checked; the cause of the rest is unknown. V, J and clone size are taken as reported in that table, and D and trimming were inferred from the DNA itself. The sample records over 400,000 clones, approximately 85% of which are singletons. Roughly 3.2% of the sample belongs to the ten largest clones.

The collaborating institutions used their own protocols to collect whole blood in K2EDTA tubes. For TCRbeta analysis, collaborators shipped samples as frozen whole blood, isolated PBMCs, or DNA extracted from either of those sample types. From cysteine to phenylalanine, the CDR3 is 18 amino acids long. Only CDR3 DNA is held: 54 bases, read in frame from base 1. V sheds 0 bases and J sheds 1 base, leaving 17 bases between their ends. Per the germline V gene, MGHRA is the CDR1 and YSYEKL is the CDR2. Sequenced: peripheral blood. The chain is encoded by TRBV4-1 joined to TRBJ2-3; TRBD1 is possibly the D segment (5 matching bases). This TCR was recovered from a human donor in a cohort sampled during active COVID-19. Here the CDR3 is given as CASSQEKWGGGRTDTQYF. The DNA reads TGCGCCAGCAGCCAAGAAAAGTGGGGCGGCGGTCGCACAGATACGCAGTATTTT.